This T cell receptor (beta chain) was retrieved from a study of post-analysis software for immune sequencing data. About the study: Secondary progressive, relapsing-remitting and progressive-relapsing multiple sclerosis were among the included disease courses.

As regards this clonotype: Its antigen is still unknown.

Unique molecular identifiers had been added to the TCR beta cDNA libraries. T cells numbering 1 to 10 million yielded some 500,000 cDNA molecules. TCRdb itself ran the PCR reads through MiXCR, one entry per CDR3 protein. The sample contains roughly 800,000 distinct CDR3 sequences, roughly 58% of which appear only once. The CDR3 contains 17 residues. Germline loops: CDR1 LNHDA, CDR2 SQIVND (reference sequence). V lost 4 bases to trimming and J lost 0 bases, with 18 bases between them. Findings and caveats of the study: Included in a set of roughly five TRBV segments more frequent in patients than controls were TRBV5-6, TRBV5-1 and TRBV20-1. Normalized Chao1 diversity in multiple sclerosis patients fell significantly below that of controls.

J is TRBJ1-1 and V is TRBV19, with D unclear. Material: blood. The sequence came from a girl aged 5-17 years with multiple sclerosis. The CDR3 spells CASSTGRDGLVNTEAFF. CDR3 bases: TGTGCCAGTAGTACCGGCCGAGATGGACTCGTGAACACTGAAGCTTTCTTT.